These T cell receptor beta chains were read from a single sample in a study of T cells after yellow fever vaccination. In TCRdb, the 5' RACE reads were re-called with MiXCR into one record per CDR3 protein. In the table there are 90,000 to 130,000 distinct CDR3 sequences, 8.4% of which are singletons. This specimen consisted of CD8+ T cells sorted from PBMCs, obtained 45 days after the yellow fever booster vaccination. These receptor sequences come from a man between 25 and 39 years old who received the YFV17D yellow fever vaccine. Each CDR3 is given with its conserved first and last residue. Each record gives: V gene, D gene, clone size, J gene, CDR3 DNA, CDR3 protein. D genes are given only for firm matches. Size tells how often a clone was seen (once, few, many) or the class of an expanded clone, and some rows leave it out.

V gene: TRBV7-2
D gene: -
clone size: few
J gene: TRBJ2-5
CDR3 DNA: TGTGCCAGCAGCTTCCCAACAACAGGGTGGGGAGAGACCCAGTACTTC
CDR3 protein: CASSFPTTGWGETQYF

V gene: TRBV29-1
D gene: -
clone size: many
J gene: TRBJ2-2
CDR3 DNA: TGCAGCGTTGATGCGGTACTGAACACCGGGGAGCTGTTTTTT
CDR3 protein: CSVDAVLNTGELFF

V gene: TRBV5-1
D gene: TRBD2
clone size: medium-sized
J gene: TRBJ2-1
CDR3 DNA: TGCGCCAGCTCATCTAGCGGGAGTTACAATGAGCAGTTCTTC
CDR3 protein: CASSSSGSYNEQFF

V gene: TRBV7-9
D gene: TRBD1
clone size: many
J gene: TRBJ2-7
CDR3 DNA: TGTGCCAGCAGCCCGGGACAGGGGGCGATAATCGAGCAGTACTTC
CDR3 protein: CASSPGQGAIIEQYF

V gene: TRBV3-1
D gene: -
clone size: few
J gene: TRBJ2-2
CDR3 DNA: TGTGCCAGCAGCCAAGTTAAGCAGGGGAGTCGGGAGCTGTTTTTT
CDR3 protein: CASSQVKQGSRELFF

V gene: TRBV4-3
D gene: TRBD2
clone size: few
J gene: TRBJ2-3
CDR3 DNA: TGCGCCAGCAGCTCCGGGGGGACTAGCGGCACAGATACGCAGTATTTT
CDR3 protein: CASSSGGTSGTDTQYF

V gene: TRBV20-1
D gene: TRBD2
clone size: many
J gene: TRBJ2-3
CDR3 DNA: TGCAGTGCTAGTTTGCTAGCGGGCACAGATACGCAGTATTTT
CDR3 protein: CSASLLAGTDTQYF

V gene: TRBV28
D gene: -
clone size: many
J gene: TRBJ2-1
CDR3 DNA: TGTGCCAGCAGGGAAAGGGGGAACCTTAACAATGAGCAGTTCTTC
CDR3 protein: CASRERGNLNNEQFF

V gene: TRBV12-3/TRBV12-4
D gene: -
clone size: many
J gene: TRBJ2-7
CDR3 DNA: TGTGCCAGCAATTACGGAGGCTACGAGCAGTACTTC
CDR3 protein: CASNYGGYEQYF

V gene: TRBV5-5
D gene: -
clone size: many
J gene: TRBJ2-7
CDR3 DNA: TGTGCCAGCAACTCGGGTCTTACCTACGAGCAGTACTTC
CDR3 protein: CASNSGLTYEQYF

V gene: TRBV4-2
D gene: -
clone size: many
J gene: TRBJ2-1
CDR3 DNA: TGTGCCAGCAGCCAAGTAGAGGGCTACGAGCAGTTCTTC
CDR3 protein: CASSQVEGYEQFF

V gene: TRBV7-2
D gene: TRBD1
clone size: many
J gene: TRBJ2-1
CDR3 DNA: TGTGCCAGCAGCCCAACCGGACAGGGCACCTACAATGAGCAGTTCTTC
CDR3 protein: CASSPTGQGTYNEQFF

V gene: TRBV20-1
D gene: -
clone size: -
J gene: TRBJ2-2
CDR3 DNA: TGCAGTGCCCGGGGAGGAGGAGTAGCCGGGGAGCTGTTTTTT
CDR3 protein: CSARGGGVAGELFF

V gene: TRBV29-1
D gene: -
clone size: many
J gene: TRBJ2-2
CDR3 DNA: TGCAGCGTTGCTGCGTACACCGGGGAGCTGTTTTTT
CDR3 protein: CSVAAYTGELFF

V gene: TRBV27
D gene: -
clone size: -
J gene: TRBJ1-1
CDR3 DNA: TGTGCCAGCAGTTTAACGCCGCGAGGCACTGAAGCTTTCTTT
CDR3 protein: CASSLTPRGTEAFF

V gene: TRBV6-2/TRBV6-3
D gene: TRBD1
clone size: many
J gene: TRBJ2-6
CDR3 DNA: TGTGCCAGCAGTGACAGGGGGACTGGGGCCAACGTCCTGACTTTC
CDR3 protein: CASSDRGTGANVLTF

V gene: TRBV20-1
D gene: -
clone size: many
J gene: TRBJ2-5
CDR3 DNA: TGCAGTGCTAGAGAGAGGGGGGAGACCCAGTACTTC
CDR3 protein: CSARERGETQYF

V gene: TRBV14
D gene: -
clone size: -
J gene: TRBJ2-7
CDR3 DNA: TGTGCCAGCAGCCTAAGTGTCGGAGAGGAATCTTCCTACGAGCAGTACTTC
CDR3 protein: CASSLSVGEESSYEQYF

V gene: TRBV6-5
D gene: -
clone size: many
J gene: TRBJ2-1
CDR3 DNA: TGTGCCAGCAGACGCAGCGGGCTGAATGAGCAGTTCTTC
CDR3 protein: CASRRSGLNEQFF

V gene: TRBV6-1
D gene: -
clone size: many
J gene: TRBJ2-1
CDR3 DNA: TGTGCCAGCAGTGAAGGACGGGGTGGGGGCGCGAATGAGCAGTTCTTC
CDR3 protein: CASSEGRGGGANEQFF

V gene: TRBV7-2
D gene: TRBD2
clone size: few
J gene: TRBJ2-7
CDR3 DNA: TGTGCCAGCAGCTTAGGGGGAGGGATTACTTCCTACGAGCAGTACTTC
CDR3 protein: CASSLGGGITSYEQYF

V gene: TRBV11-2
D gene: TRBD2
clone size: many
J gene: TRBJ2-3
CDR3 DNA: TGTGCCAGCAGCTCAATTGGACTAGCTCCCGATACGCAGTATTTT
CDR3 protein: CASSSIGLAPDTQYF

V gene: TRBV27
D gene: -
clone size: few
J gene: TRBJ2-3
CDR3 DNA: TGTGCCAGCAGGATAGGGATCACGCAGTATTTT
CDR3 protein: CASRIGITQYF

V gene: TRBV20-1
D gene: TRBD2
clone size: few
J gene: TRBJ2-7
CDR3 DNA: TGCAGTGCTAGAGACGTGACTAGCGGTTCCTACTCCTACGAGCAGTACTTC
CDR3 protein: CSARDVTSGSYSYEQYF

V gene: TRBV20-1
D gene: TRBD2
clone size: -
J gene: TRBJ2-1
CDR3 DNA: TGCAGTGCTAGAGCGTTAGCGGGAGGGGTTGAGCAGTTCTTC
CDR3 protein: CSARALAGGVEQFF

V gene: TRBV28
D gene: TRBD2
clone size: many
J gene: TRBJ2-1
CDR3 DNA: TGTGCCAGCAGCACCCGGGACTCAACTAGCGTAGAGTTCTTC
CDR3 protein: CASSTRDSTSVEFF

V gene: TRBV4-3
D gene: TRBD1
clone size: few
J gene: TRBJ1-5
CDR3 DNA: TGCGCCAGCAGCCCGGACAGGGGGAATCAGCCCCAGCATTTT
CDR3 protein: CASSPDRGNQPQHF

V gene: TRBV6-2/TRBV6-3
D gene: -
clone size: many
J gene: TRBJ1-5
CDR3 DNA: TGTGCCAGCAAAGGCACCACCCGCAATCAGCCCCAGCATTTT
CDR3 protein: CASKGTTRNQPQHF

V gene: TRBV20-1
D gene: -
clone size: -
J gene: TRBJ2-7
CDR3 DNA: TGCAGTGCTAGAGATTGGGACCCGGCGGGGGCCACCTACGAGCAGTACTTC
CDR3 protein: CSARDWDPAGATYEQYF

V gene: TRBV29-1
D gene: TRBD2
clone size: many
J gene: TRBJ2-1
CDR3 DNA: TGCAGCGTACTAAAGGCTAGCGGGAGGGCAGGCTATGAGCAGTTCTTC
CDR3 protein: CSVLKASGRAGYEQFF

V gene: TRBV7-8
D gene: -
clone size: -
J gene: TRBJ2-1
CDR3 DNA: TGTGCCAGCACCCTCGGGACCCCCGCCAATGAGCAGTTCTTC
CDR3 protein: CASTLGTPANEQFF

V gene: TRBV4-3
D gene: TRBD2
clone size: -
J gene: TRBJ2-7
CDR3 DNA: TGCGCCAGCAGCTCGGGGGGGCCCGATGAGCAGTACTTC
CDR3 protein: CASSSGGPDEQYF

V gene: TRBV5-1
D gene: TRBD2
clone size: -
J gene: TRBJ2-7
CDR3 DNA: TGCGCCAGCAGCTTACACCCTTTCGGGGGGAACGAGCAGTACTTC
CDR3 protein: CASSLHPFGGNEQYF

V gene: TRBV5-6
D gene: -
clone size: many
J gene: TRBJ2-1
CDR3 DNA: TGTGCCAGCAGCTTGGAAGGCAGTTCCTCCCACAATGAGCAGTTCTTC
CDR3 protein: CASSLEGSSSHNEQFF

V gene: TRBV4-3
D gene: -
clone size: many
J gene: TRBJ2-7
CDR3 DNA: TGCGCCAGCAGCCAGGACCGGGACCTCTACTCCTACGAGCAGTACTTC
CDR3 protein: CASSQDRDLYSYEQYF

V gene: TRBV3-1
D gene: TRBD2
clone size: many
J gene: TRBJ2-1
CDR3 DNA: TGTGCCAGCAGCCATGGCGGGGGGTATGAGCAGTTCTTC
CDR3 protein: CASSHGGGYEQFF

V gene: TRBV25-1
D gene: -
clone size: many
J gene: TRBJ1-2
CDR3 DNA: TGTGCCAGCAGTGACCTAGGGGCAGACCCTTATGGCTACACCTTC
CDR3 protein: CASSDLGADPYGYTF

V gene: TRBV4-2
D gene: TRBD1
clone size: -
J gene: TRBJ2-1
CDR3 DNA: TGTGCCAGCAGCCAAAACCCCACCGGGACAGGGATCGGCAATGAGCAGTTCTTC
CDR3 protein: CASSQNPTGTGIGNEQFF

V gene: TRBV7-2
D gene: -
clone size: many
J gene: TRBJ2-3
CDR3 DNA: TGTGCCAGCAGCTTAGGGTGGGCGGGCACAGATACGCAGTATTTT
CDR3 protein: CASSLGWAGTDTQYF

V gene: TRBV20-1
D gene: TRBD2
clone size: many
J gene: TRBJ2-1
CDR3 DNA: TGCAGTGCTAGAGATCTATCTAGCGGGCTTTACAATGAGCAGTTCTTC
CDR3 protein: CSARDLSSGLYNEQFF

V gene: TRBV7-6
D gene: TRBD2
clone size: -
J gene: TRBJ2-5
CDR3 DNA: TGTGCCAGCAGCTTACCATTAGTCGACAGTCCCGGGACTAGCGGGAGCGGTGAGGCCCAGTACTTC
CDR3 protein: CASSLPLVDSPGTSGSGEAQYF